The 17 T cell receptor beta chains reported below all come from one sample, sequenced in a study of blood T cell repertoires in COVID-19. Measured with immunoSEQ multiplex PCR; TCRdb has only the in-frame clones, and not every one. The table lists over 130,000 clones, 80% to 90% of them singletons, with roughly 3.5% in the top ten. The sample consisted of PBMCs or T cells enriched from blood (not recorded which). The receptors shown here come from a woman in her fifties or sixties with acute COVID-19.

The gene calls are TRBV6-4 and TRBJ2-3; 8 bases map to TRBD2. V lost 6 bases to trimming and J lost 2 bases; unmatched junction nucleotides: 4. Germline values: CDR1 MRHNA, CDR2 SNTAGT. This CDR3 region has 14 residues. The CDR3 coding sequence is TGTGCCAGCAGCCTGACTAGCGACACAGATACGCAGTATTTT. Amino acids: CASSLTSDTDTQYF.

The V gene is TRBV7-9, the J gene TRBJ1-3, with TRBD1 identical over 9 bases. The CDR3 runs to 17 residues. The germline CDR1 and CDR2 sequences are SEHNR and FQNEAQ (reference sequence). With V trimmed by 0 bases and J by 4 bases, 7 bases remained unmatched. CDR3 sequence: CASSLAQTGQGGNTIYF. For the CDR3, the DNA is TGTGCCAGCAGCTTAGCCCAGACCGGACAGGGGGGAAACACCATATATTTT.

The rearrangement links TRBV13 to TRBJ2-3; D might be TRBD1 (6 bases). V dropped 3 bases and J dropped 10 bases, with 11 bases sitting between them. The CDR3 is made up of 12 amino acids. Germline values: CDR1 PRHDT, CDR2 FYEKMQ (reference sequence). The CDR3, as DNA: TGTGCCAGCAGCTTTGAGGGGGACGCGCAGTATTTT. This sequence encodes CASSFEGDAQYF.

The J gene is TRBJ2-7, the V gene TRBV5-8, with unresolved D. Germline values: CDR1 SGHTS, CDR2 YDEGEE. CDR3 length: 13 residues. Trimming took off 1 base at V and 6 bases at J, with 11 bases between the two ends. Here the CDR3 DNA reads TGTGCCAGCAGCTTGCCGCAAGAGGCCGAGCAGTACTTC. Amino acid sequence: CASSLPQEAEQYF.

This chain uses TRBV6-5 with TRBJ2-7, with 7 bases identical to TRBD1. This CDR3 contains 15 residues. J lost 9 bases, V lost 4 bases, and 15 bases had no gene match. Germline V CDR1 and CDR2: MNHEY, SVGAGI. In DNA, the CDR3 is TGTGCCAGCAGTTCCCAGGAACAGGGGATGATAATGCAGTACTTC. This translates into CASSSQEQGMIMQYF.

The V gene is TRBV2, the J gene TRBJ1-5; 7 bases fit TRBD1. This CDR3 has 13 residues. The V segment lost 7 bases and the J segment 5 bases; nucleotides outside the gene matches: 5. Germline V gene data show CDR1 as SNHLY and CDR2 as FYNNEI. In DNA form, the CDR3 reads TGTGCCAGCACAACAACAGGGGATCAGCCCCAGCATTTT. It yields the protein CASTTTGDQPQHF.

V usage is TRBV9 and J usage is TRBJ2-1; D may be TRBD1 (7 bases). V was clipped by 0 bases and J by 3 bases, with 13 bases between them. Germline V gene sequence: CDR1 SGDLS, CDR2 YYNGEE. The CDR3 spans 16 residues. This CDR3 is CASSVEGAGLYNEQFF. The CDR3 coding sequence is TGTGCCAGCAGCGTAGAGGGGGCGGGACTCTACAATGAGCAGTTCTTC.

Only a few counts were recorded for this clone. The chain combines TRBV11-2 with TRBJ2-1; 10 bases fit TRBD2. The V segment lost 1 base and the J segment 9 bases; nucleotides outside the gene matches: 9. Per germline, CDR1 SGHAT and CDR2 FQNNGV. This CDR3 is built from 16 residues. CDR3 nucleotide sequence: TGTGCCAGCAGCTTAGGTTCTAGCGGGAGTCGTGGTGAGCAGTTCTTC. This sequence encodes CASSLGSSGSRGEQFF. Filled out from reference TRBV11-2 and TRBJ2-1, the complete variable domain reads EAGVAQSPRYKIIEKRQSVAFWCNPISGHATLYWYQQILGQGPKLLIQFQNNGVVDDSQLPKDRFSAERLKGVDSTLKIQPAKLEDSAVYLCASSLGSSGSRGEQFFGPGTRLTVL.

The chain carries TRBV5-6 and TRBJ2-6; possible D gene TRBD1, 6 bases. CDR1 is SGHDT and CDR2 is YYEEEE in the germline V gene. The CDR3 is 17 residues long. V lost 0 bases and J 0 bases, leaving 10 bases between the germline ends. CDR3 amino acids: CASSLGQANSGANVLTF. CDR3 DNA: TGTGCCAGCAGCTTGGGACAGGCGAACTCTGGGGCCAACGTCCTGACTTTC.

The DNA for the CDR3 is TGTGCCAGCAGCCACCGACTAGCGGGAGGGGAGACCCAGTACTTC. As protein: CASSHRLAGGETQYF. The chain employs TRBV3-1 (or the pseudogene TRBV3-2) and TRBJ2-5; TRBD2 matches at 14 bases. This CDR3 is built from 15 residues. J gave up 5 bases and V 3 bases, and 2 bases lay outside the gene matches. Germline-derived CDR1 and CDR2 are LGHDT and YNNKEL (reference sequence).

The chain couples TRBV9 to TRBJ2-2, with a tentative D call TRBD2 (5 bases). The CDR3 length is 18 residues. Germline CDR1 reads SGDLS; CDR2 reads YYNGEE. The ends were cut back, 4 bases at V and 4 bases at J, with 23 bases in the middle. The CDR3 is CASSNRGSDGPPTGELFF. The CDR3 region has the DNA TGTGCCAGCAGCAACCGGGGATCGGACGGACCCCCCACCGGGGAGCTGTTTTTT.

The chain joins TRBV29-1 to TRBJ2-7; 10 bases agree with TRBD1. The V segment lost 6 bases and the J segment 6 bases; nucleotides outside the gene matches: 8. Germline V CDR1 and CDR2: SQVTM, ANQGSEA. This CDR3 region has 13 residues. DNA of the CDR3: TGCAGCGTGCGAATATGGGACAGGGGCGAGCAGTACTTC. Its protein product is CSVRIWDRGEQYF.

The rearrangement links TRBV5-4 to TRBJ2-1; 10 bases align to TRBD2. Germline CDR1 and CDR2: SGHNT and YYREEE (reference sequence). The CDR3 loop spans 16 amino acids. The V and J ends lost 3 bases and 0 bases, in that order; junction bases with no gene match: 3. CDR3 nucleotide sequence: TGTGCCAGCAGCTCCCAGCGGGAGGGCTCCTACAATGAGCAGTTCTTC. It yields the protein CASSSQREGSYNEQFF.

The chain couples TRBV10-1 to TRBJ1-2, with 7 bases matching TRBD1. Germline V gene data show CDR1 as WNHNN and CDR2 as SYGVQD (reference sequence). The CDR3 has 13 residues. V was pared by 6 bases and J by 8 bases, with 9 bases of the junction left unmatched. CDR3 sequence reads: CASSPGTDRGYTF. For the CDR3, the DNA is TGCGCCAGCAGCCCCGGGACAGATCGCGGCTACACCTTC.

The rearrangement links TRBV5-6 to TRBJ1-1, with TRBD1 as a possible D gene (5 bases). Germline CDR1 and CDR2: SGHDT and YYEEEE. CDR3 size: 13 residues. The V end lost 0 bases, the J end lost 7 bases, and 10 bases lay between the germline ends. The DNA for the CDR3 is TGTGCCAGCAGCTTGGGACAGAACTTTGAAGCTTTCTTT. Residues: CASSLGQNFEAFF. The whole variable domain, filled in from reference TRBV5-6 and TRBJ1-1, reads DAGVTQSPTHLIKTRGQQVTLRCSPKSGHDTVSWYQQALGQGPQFIFQYYEEEERQRGNFPDRFSGHQFPNYSSELNVNALLLGDSALYLCASSLGQNFEAFFGQGTRLTVV.

The chain uses TRBV4-3 and TRBJ2-6; D gene ambiguous. This CDR3 has 16 amino acids. V was cut by 0 bases and J by 0 bases, with 6 bases left in between. Per germline, CDR1 LGHNA and CDR2 YSLEER. This CDR3 reads CASSQEAPSGANVLTF. Here the CDR3 DNA reads TGCGCCAGCAGCCAAGAGGCTCCCTCTGGGGCCAACGTCCTGACTTTC.

This clone appeared a single time. This chain uses TRBV5-6 with TRBJ1-5; tentative D call: TRBD1 (5 bases). The CDR3 has 19 amino acids. V was trimmed by 0 bases and J by 0 bases, leaving 19 bases between them. The germline V gene encodes CDR1 SGHDT and CDR2 YYEEEE. CDR3 in amino acids: CASSLAPGRGPYSNQPQHF. The CDR3 DNA reads TGTGCCAGCAGCTTGGCCCCTGGGAGGGGCCCCTATAGCAATCAGCCCCAGCATTTT.